This T cell receptor beta chain was captured in a study of regulatory T cells in long-lasting Graves disease. This clonotype was found many times. This CDR3 has 14 amino acids. Trimming took 4 bases from V and 4 from J, leaving 11 bases between them. The germline V gene encodes CDR1 SNHLY and CDR2 FYNNEI. Time point defined: newly diagnosed GD, antithyroid drugs for less than 3 months. RNA isolated from PBMCs was used to make the TCR library. Combining iRepertoire HTBI primers with Arm-PCR of CDR3 regions, the authors built TCR beta libraries. TCRdb analysed the multiplex PCR reads with MiXCR anew, one entry per CDR3 protein. The table lists under 800,000 distinct CDR3 sequences, around 15% of them singletons. These data are also associated with another study on T cells in Graves' hyperthyroidism and ophthalmopathy. Turning to that study: Hyperthyroidism had been newly diagnosed in patients aged 18 to 65, and its duration was under 2 months. Thyroid ultrasound, orbital computed tomography, clinical symptoms, and serum thyroxine and TRAb underpinned diagnoses. TCR CDR3 regions were first amplified by RT-PCR with HTBI primers. A model of 13 V-J features distinguished ophthalmopathy from stable hyperthyroidism.

The rearrangement joins TRBV2 to TRBJ2-1, with no clear D. Sequenced material: peripheral blood mononuclear cells (PBMCs), taken at new diagnosis, from a patient treated with antithyroid drugs. The TCR was taken from a woman aged 30 to 39 with Graves disease. CDR3 coding DNA: TGTGCCAGCAGTGTTGGAACAGATTACAATGAGCAGTTCTTC. Its translation: CASSVGTDYNEQFF.